Presented here are 12 T cell receptor beta chains from one specimen sequenced in a study of cytomegalovirus exposure and HLA in healthy donors (dated by TCRdb to 2016 to 2017). Receptors were amplified or captured by the immunoSEQ multiplex PCR assay. For the multiplex PCR, a mixture combining 60 forward primers for TCR Vbeta segments and 13 reverse primers for TCR Jbeta segments was used. What TCRdb holds here is the immuneACCESS table cut down to in-frame rearrangements. Part of the clones is not present; checked against another copy, under half of the missing clones reflect an unresolved V gene, and the others are unexplained. This sample comprises roughly 170,000 clones, about 80% of them detected only once. The top ten constitute 1.4% to 1.5% of the sample. The material sequenced was PBMCs. These receptors were taken from a woman younger than 45 in good health and CMV-seropositive.

The chain employs TRBV27 and TRBJ2-1; the D is unclear. The germline V gene encodes CDR1 MNHEY and CDR2 SMNVEV (reference sequence). V shed 3 bases and J shed 0 bases, with 6 bases lying between them. The CDR3 has 14 residues. CDR3 nucleotides: TGTGCCAGCAGTTTTCTTCGCTCCTACAATGAGCAGTTCTTC. Its protein product is CASSFLRSYNEQFF.

This clone was seen once. The J gene is TRBJ2-3, the V gene TRBV9; no clear D gene. The CDR3 runs to 13 residues. Germline CDR1 is SGDLS and CDR2 is YYNGEE. V was pared by 3 bases and J by 2 bases, with 7 bases between. The CDR3 loop is CASSGRNTDTQYF. CDR3 DNA sequence: TGTGCCAGCAGCGGCAGAAACACAGATACGCAGTATTTT.

The genes are TRBV9 and TRBJ2-1; D perhaps matches TRBD1 (6 bases). Germline lookup yields CDR1 SGDLS and CDR2 YYNGEE. The CDR3 extends over 15 amino acids. V dropped 0 bases and J dropped 9 bases, with 16 bases sitting between them. The CDR3 nucleotides are TGTGCCAGCAGCGTAGTGCTGGAGATAGGGGGTGAGCAGTTCTTC. Its protein is CASSVVLEIGGEQFF.

The gene calls are TRBV5-1 and TRBJ2-4; the D gene is possibly TRBD1 (5 bases). The CDR3 runs 16 residues. V was clipped by 0 bases and J by 8 bases, with 18 bases between them. In germline, CDR1 is SGHRS, CDR2 YFSETQ. The CDR3 sequence is CASSLGGLRQGHIQYF. Written as DNA, the CDR3 is TGCGCCAGCAGCTTGGGGGGCCTTAGGCAGGGCCACATTCAGTACTTC.

The chain has TRBV7-2 and TRBJ1-5; 11 bases line up with TRBD1. The CDR3 spans 14 residues. V lost 4 bases, J lost 6 bases, and 2 bases stayed unmatched. In germline, CDR1 is SGHTA, CDR2 FQGNSA. The CDR3 loop is CASSSGQGGQPQHF. The CDR3 DNA reads as TGTGCCAGCAGCTCGGGACAGGGGGGTCAGCCCCAGCATTTT.

This chain joins TRBV19 and TRBJ1-2, with D maybe TRBD1 (5 bases). The CDR3 is 16 residues long. V was clipped by 5 bases and J by 2 bases, with 18 bases between them. CDR1 is LNHDA and CDR2 is SQIVND in the germline V gene (reference sequence). CDR3: CASSPGGGPRNYGYTF. The DNA of the CDR3 is TGTGCCAGTAGTCCGGGGGGTGGTCCGAGAAACTATGGCTACACCTTC.

The DNA for the CDR3 is TGCGCCAGCAGCTCTATCGGGGGGCGGAACTATGGCTACACCTTC. Protein sequence: CASSSIGGRNYGYTF. The chain couples TRBV4-1 to TRBJ1-2, with D possibly TRBD1 on 6 matching bases. Trimming cost V 5 bases and J 2 bases, with 15 bases left between them. From germline, CDR1 is MGHRA and CDR2 YSYEKL. The CDR3 consists of 15 residues.

The chain has TRBV6-1 and TRBJ2-5; TRBD1 matches 7 bases. The CDR3 contains 15 residues. After removal of 0 bases from V and 5 bases from J, the junction contained 6 bases not matched to a gene. Looked up from germline, CDR1 is MNHNS and CDR2 is SASEGT. The CDR3 sequence is CASSEARNRGETQYF. DNA for the CDR3: TGTGCCAGCAGTGAAGCTCGGAACAGGGGTGAGACCCAGTACTTC.

The V gene is TRBV28, the J gene TRBJ1-2; 9 bases agree with TRBD1. In germline, CDR1 is MDHEN, CDR2 SYDVKM. V shed 11 bases and J 6 bases; nucleotides not matched to a gene: 13. The CDR3 has 14 amino acids. The CDR3 protein is CAGNRGRVLDGYTF. The DNA for the CDR3 is TGTGCCGGTAACAGGGGGCGCGTTCTCGATGGCTACACCTTC.

The CDR3 region is CASSQVTGVLRADTQYF. The CDR3 nucleotides read TGCGCCAGCAGCCAAGTCACAGGGGTGCTTCGAGCAGATACGCAGTATTTT. This chain links TRBV4-1 with TRBJ2-3; TRBD1 matches 7 bases. This CDR3 has 17 residues. V shed 1 base, J shed 4 bases, and the junction held 11 bases outside the gene matches. Germline V gives CDR1 MGHRA, CDR2 YSYEKL.

The chain joins TRBV7-9 to TRBJ1-1; no clear D. Trimming left V 5 bases short and J 5 bases short, with 6 bases between. CDR3 length: 11 residues. Germline V gene lookup returns CDR1 SEHNR and CDR2 FQNEAQ (reference sequence). CDR3 in DNA: TGTGCCAGCAGCGCCGGGACTGAAGCTTTCTTT. Translated, it gives CASSAGTEAFF. Supplemented by reference TRBV7-9 and TRBJ1-1, the full variable domain reads DTGVSQNPRHKITKRGQNVTFRCDPISEHNRLYWYRQTLGQGPEFLTYFQNEAQLEKSRLLSDRFSAERPKGSFSTLEIQRTEQGDSAMYLCASSAGTEAFFGQGTRLTVV.

This rearrangement joins TRBV10-3 to TRBJ1-3; D gene unclear. CDR1 is ENHRY and CDR2 is SYGVKD in the germline V gene. The CDR3 runs 14 residues. V lost 10 bases to trimming and J lost 7 bases, with 20 bases between them. In nucleotides, the CDR3 is TGTGCCACCTGGCTTGGGCCAATTGGGAACACCATATATTTT. It codes for CATWLGPIGNTIYF.